The rows below give T cell receptor beta chains drawn from one sample of a study of cytomegalovirus exposure and HLA in healthy donors. Repertoires were generated with immunoSEQ multiplex PCR, while TCRdb's copy carries only in-frame clones and drops some. The table has 250,000 or so clones, around 90% seen once. Sequencing was done on a sample of PBMCs. The receptors shown here come from a girl aged 2-15 years in good health and CMV-seronegative. Both conserved end residues are trimmed from each CDR3.

V: TRBV11-1; J: TRBJ2-7; CDR3: ASSSPGGPKSYEQY
V: TRBV28; J: TRBJ1-5; CDR3: ASSHAGSHQPQH
V: TRBV2; J: TRBJ2-5; CDR3: ASSVTRIETQY
V: TRBV5-1; J: TRBJ1-1; CDR3: ASSVEGVFETEAF
V: TRBV27; J: TRBJ2-7; CDR3: ASSQGYEQY
V: TRBV27; J: TRBJ1-5; CDR3: ASRYTVGQPQH
V: TRBV9; J: TRBJ1-6; CDR3: ASSGGGGTDRLNSPLH
V: TRBV2; J: TRBJ2-2; CDR3: ASSQDRQNTGELF
V: TRBV28; J: TRBJ2-7; CDR3: ASLGQGNAYEQY
V: TRBV2; J: TRBJ2-5; CDR3: ASSEAPSRRSQETQY
V: TRBV13; J: TRBJ2-2; CDR3: ASSLERGQNTGELF
V: TRBV13; J: TRBJ2-7; CDR3: ASSYLQVSYEQY
V: TRBV19; J: TRBJ2-7; CDR3: ASRDDISGSYEQY
V: TRBV7-6; J: TRBJ1-2; CDR3: ASSLAGQGHLTYGYT
V: TRBV7-9; J: TRBJ2-3; CDR3: ASSSGALAGGRDTQY
V: TRBV27; J: TRBJ2-5; CDR3: ASSSPRLGDKQETQY
V: TRBV6-1; J: TRBJ1-1; CDR3: ASSTMAHTEAF
V: TRBV27; J: TRBJ2-5; CDR3: ASSLWGGGPGEGTQY
V: TRBV6-4; J: TRBJ2-1; CDR3: ASGMGQAEF
V: TRBV4-2; J: TRBJ1-1; CDR3: ASSQAMGGNTEAF
V: TRBV2; J: TRBJ2-3; CDR3: ASRERGTDTQY
V: TRBV7-2; J: TRBJ2-1; CDR3: ASSRFTGTLYNEQF
V: TRBV11-2; J: TRBJ2-7; CDR3: ASSLGASYEQY
V: TRBV25-1; J: TRBJ2-3; CDR3: ASSKLAGEADTQY
V: TRBV9; J: TRBJ2-3; CDR3: ASSGLAQSTDTQY
V: TRBV10-2; J: TRBJ2-5; CDR3: ASSVGQHQETQY
V: TRBV5-1; J: TRBJ1-1; CDR3: ASSSVDTEAF
V: TRBV7-9; J: TRBJ2-1; CDR3: ASSLAGGARYNEQF
V: TRBV21-1; J: TRBJ1-1; CDR3: ASSKGQVYTEAF
V: TRBV7-2; J: TRBJ2-3; CDR3: ASSFRPGLADSSTDTQY
V: TRBV19; J: TRBJ2-7; CDR3: ATRDRSYEQY
V: TRBV19; J: TRBJ1-1; CDR3: ASRISSGTGDTEAF
V: TRBV6-5; J: TRBJ2-7; CDR3: ASSHDLASLYEQY
V: TRBV7-2; J: TRBJ2-1; CDR3: ASSLALGEGGEQF
V: TRBV18; J: TRBJ1-2; CDR3: ASSPQGANYGYT
V: TRBV27; J: TRBJ1-5; CDR3: ASSTNTAGGNQPQH
V: TRBV5-1; J: TRBJ1-1; CDR3: ASGGMNTEAF
V: TRBV5-8; J: TRBJ2-1; CDR3: ASSSDRGHYNEQF
V: TRBV20-1; J: TRBJ1-1; CDR3: SARQDTEAF
V: TRBV19; J: TRBJ2-7; CDR3: ASSMGQGRGEQY
V: TRBV19; J: TRBJ2-1; CDR3: ASSIVGGSSYNEQF
V: TRBV28; J: TRBJ1-2; CDR3: ASRLGGNYGYT
V: TRBV9; J: TRBJ2-7; CDR3: ASSVRGDRLVHEQY
V: TRBV6-1; J: TRBJ1-4; CDR3: ASSQGSNEKLF
V: TRBV2; J: TRBJ1-4; CDR3: ASRIDGPGEKLF
V: TRBV7-6; J: TRBJ2-7; CDR3: ASSLIAGASYEQY
V: TRBV2; J: TRBJ1-1; CDR3: ASGGAF